This T cell receptor (beta chain) appears in the sequencing data of a study of OX40 agonist ivuxolimab in advanced cancers. Study details: Enrollees could have had prior anti-PD-1, anti-PD-L1 or anti-CTLA-4 therapy, which about 40% had received. Partial responses occurred in Three dose-escalation patients, one with hepatocellular carcinoma and two with cutaneous melanoma.

With 6 bases removed from V and 8 bases from J, the gap between germline ends came to 20 bases. CDR3 length: 14 amino acids. Germline CDR1 reads MDHEN; CDR2 reads SYDVKM. Measured with immunoSEQ multiplex PCR; TCRdb has only the in-frame clones, and not every one. Among 90,000 to 100,000 clones listed, 80% to 90% were seen once. Peripheral blood came from all dose cohorts at three timepoints. This receptor was obtained from an adult with an advanced solid tumor such as melanoma, head and neck, liver or kidney cancer. The sample consisted of CD4+ or CD8+ T cells sorted from blood, taken in a trial of the OX40 agonist ivuxolimab. V is TRBV28 and J is TRBJ2-7; D is unclear. CDR3 in amino acids: CASRKNSQRLKQYF. For the CDR3, the DNA is TGTGCCAGCAGGAAGAACTCCCAAAGGCTTAAGCAGTACTTC.